The rows below give T cell receptor beta chains drawn from one sample of a study of T cells in Graves' hyperthyroidism and ophthalmopathy. TCRdb redid the calling of the multiplex PCR reads with MiXCR, one entry per CDR3 protein. The top ten hold less than 45% of the sample, which has about 300,000 distinct CDR3 sequences, roughly 19% seen once. Sequencing was performed on blood. Receptors originate from a man aged 50 to 59 with Graves' ophthalmopathy. Each CDR3 is given with its conserved first and last residue. Fields, in order: D gene, clone size, V gene, J gene, CDR3 length, CDR3 DNA, CDR3 protein. D genes are given only for firm matches. Expanded clones get a size class; other rows say once, few or many, or leave the size out.

.	.	TRBV12-3/TRBV12-4	TRBJ1-4	17	TGTGCCAGCAGCCAACCGCTCCGGGACACCTCTAATGAAAAACTGTTTTTT	CASSQPLRDTSNEKLFF
.	many	TRBV5-6	TRBJ2-2	15	TGTGCCAGCAGCTTTCCGGGGCTGAACACCGGGGAGCTGTTTTTT	CASSFPGLNTGELFF
TRBD2	.	TRBV5-1	TRBJ2-1	15	TGCGCCAGCAGCTTGGACGGGACTATAAACAATGAGCAGTTCTTC	CASSLDGTINNEQFF
.	few	TRBV20-1	TRBJ2-5	13	TGCAGTGCTACCGGGACACACCAAGAGACCCAGTACTTC	CSATGTHQETQYF
.	few	TRBV28	TRBJ1-5	17	TGTGCCAGCAGTCCCTCGAGAGTCAACTATAGCAATCAGCCCCAGCATTTT	CASSPSRVNYSNQPQHF
.	.	TRBV10-3	TRBJ1-5	14	TGTGCCATCAGTGAAGCAGGAACTCTTAAGCCCCAGCATTTT	CAISEAGTLKPQHF
TRBD2	few	TRBV2	TRBJ2-1	16	TGTGCCAGCAGTGAACTAGCGGGAGGAGCGAACAATGAGCAGTTCTTC	CASSELAGGANNEQFF
TRBD2	.	TRBV19	TRBJ2-1	15	TGTGCCAGTAGTATTCCCGGGAGGCCCCACAATGAGCAGTTCTTC	CASSIPGRPHNEQFF
TRBD2	many	TRBV5-1	TRBJ2-3	16	TGCGCCAGCAGCTGGGGAGCGGGGAATCCCACAGATACGCAGTATTTT	CASSWGAGNPTDTQYF
.	many	TRBV5-1	TRBJ2-3	14	TGCGCCAGCAGCTTGGAACAGGTCACAGATACGCAGTATTTT	CASSLEQVTDTQYF
.	.	TRBV30	TRBJ2-4	14	TGTGCCTGGAGTGTACGTGGGGCAGGGGACATTCAGTACTTC	CAWSVRGAGDIQYF
TRBD2	many	TRBV2	TRBJ2-1	15	TGTGCCAGCGTTCTTAGCGGGAGCTCCTACAATGAGCAGTTCTTC	CASVLSGSSYNEQFF
.	many	TRBV5-1	TRBJ1-1	17	TGCGCCAGCAGCTTGGGTTCTGGACGGCTCTTCAACACTGAAGCTTTCTTT	CASSLGSGRLFNTEAFF
.	.	TRBV6-1	TRBJ2-1	14	TGTGCCAGCGGTCAGGCGAGCTCCTACAATGAGCAGTTCTTC	CASGQASSYNEQFF
TRBD2	.	TRBV6-2/TRBV6-3	TRBJ2-2	15	TGTGCCAGCAGACCTAGCGGGGGGAACACCGGGGAGCTGTTTTTT	CASRPSGGNTGELFF
.	.	TRBV9	TRBJ1-6	15	TGTGCCAGCAGCGTAGATCTACAGGTCTTCTCACCCCTCCACTTT	CASSVDLQVFSPLHF
TRBD1	.	TRBV6-1	TRBJ1-2	12	TGTGCCAGCAGTTATACAGGGGGCGGCTACACCTTC	CASSYTGGGYTF
TRBD1	many	TRBV7-3	TRBJ1-1	14	TGTGCCAGCAGCTTAGCAGGGGGGACCACTGAAGCTTTCTTT	CASSLAGGTTEAFF
TRBD2	few	TRBV29-1	TRBJ2-1	13	TGCAGCGTCGTCGGGGGGTCGGTGAATGAGCAGTTCTTC	CSVVGGSVNEQFF
TRBD2	many	TRBV5-6	TRBJ2-7	14	TGTGCCAGCAGCTCGCTAGCGGGGTCGTACGAGCAGTACTTC	CASSSLAGSYEQYF
TRBD1	.	TRBV29-1	TRBJ2-7	14	TGCAGCGTTGGTCGGACAGGGGGAATCGGCGAGCAGTACTTC	CSVGRTGGIGEQYF
TRBD1	many	TRBV30	TRBJ1-1	15	TGTGCCTGGCACCGGGACAGGGAGGTGAACACTGAAGCTTTCTTT	CAWHRDREVNTEAFF
.	few	TRBV13	TRBJ2-5	14	TGCGCCAGCAGCTTGAAGTGGGGGGAAGAGACCCAGTACTTC	CASSLKWGEETQYF
.	.	TRBV28	TRBJ2-2	14	TGTGCCGGACGAGGACAGCTAAACACCGGGGAGCTGTTTTTT	CAGRGQLNTGELFF
.	.	TRBV27	TRBJ1-2	14	TGTGCCAGCAGTTTATCGCTCACGAGGGGCGGCTACACCTTC	CASSLSLTRGGYTF
.	many	TRBV2	TRBJ1-1	15	TGTGCCAGCAGTGAGGTTCTCGGGGGAATTCCCGAAGCTTTCTTT	CASSEVLGGIPEAFF
.	.	TRBV5-1	TRBJ1-5	14	TGCGCCAGCAGCTTGGGGGAGGGCAATCAGCCCCAGCATTTT	CASSLGEGNQPQHF
.	.	TRBV12-3/TRBV12-4	TRBJ2-1	11	TGTGCCAGCGGCCAGGTGGTTGAGCAGTTCTTC	CASGQVVEQFF
TRBD1	.	TRBV12-5	TRBJ2-7	14	TGTGCTTTCAGAACCGGGACAGGACCCTACGTGCAGTACTTC	CAFRTGTGPYVQYF
.	.	TRBV19	TRBJ2-2	14	TGTGCCAGTAAAAGCGGACTAAACACCGGGGAGCTGTTTTTT	CASKSGLNTGELFF
TRBD1	.	TRBV5-1	TRBJ1-6	17	TGCGCCAGCAGCCTCGAAAGCCCGGGACAGGTGAATTCACCCCTCCACTTT	CASSLESPGQVNSPLHF
TRBD1	.	TRBV12-3/TRBV12-4	TRBJ2-7	14	TGTGCCAGCAGTTTCAGACAGGGGTTCTACGAGCAGTACTTC	CASSFRQGFYEQYF
.	.	TRBV20-1	TRBJ1-5	13	TGCAGTCAATCCCGAGGGGGGGGTCAGCCCCAGCATTTT	CSQSRGGGQPQHF
.	few	TRBV6-2/TRBV6-3	TRBJ2-1	15	TGTGCCAGCAGTTACTCAAGGCAGGGATACAATGAGCAGTTCTTC	CASSYSRQGYNEQFF
TRBD2	.	TRBV20-1	TRBJ2-4	16	TGCAGTGCTAGGGTGGCTAGCGGATTAGCCAAAAACATTCAGTACTTC	CSARVASGLAKNIQYF
TRBD2	.	TRBV7-6	TRBJ2-7	13	TGTGCCAGCAGCTCGACTAGCGGGACCGAGCAGTACTTC	CASSSTSGTEQYF
TRBD1	.	TRBV18	TRBJ1-2	13	TGTGCCAGCTCCCCGGGGACAGCTCGGGGCTACACCTTC	CASSPGTARGYTF
.	many	TRBV20-1	TRBJ2-7	13	TGCAGTGTCGAGAGGGGGGTTGATTACGAGCAGTACTTC	CSVERGVDYEQYF
.	.	TRBV20-1	TRBJ2-7	13	TGCAGTGTCACAGACCCGGGGGCCTACGAGCAGTACTTC	CSVTDPGAYEQYF
.	.	TRBV6-2/TRBV6-3	TRBJ2-1	13	TGTGCCAGCAGCCCCGCGGGTAGCAATGAGCAGTTCTTC	CASSPAGSNEQFF
.	few	TRBV28	TRBJ2-2	16	TGTGCCAGCAGTTCAAACGGGAGTCCGAACACCGGGGAGCTGTTTTTT	CASSSNGSPNTGELFF
.	.	TRBV28	TRBJ1-4	15	TGTGCCAGCAGTTTGGGGGGAGCCGGTGGGGAAAAACTGTTTTTT	CASSLGGAGGEKLFF
TRBD2	many	TRBV27	TRBJ2-2	19	TGTGCCAGCAGTTTCAGGAGGTGGATAGCGGGAGCAAACACCGGGGAGCTGTTTTTT	CASSFRRWIAGANTGELFF
TRBD1	many	TRBV7-2	TRBJ2-7	16	TGTGCCAGCAGCTTGTCTCAGGGACAGGGGGCCTACGAGCAGTACTTC	CASSLSQGQGAYEQYF
.	few	TRBV15	TRBJ2-1	16	TGTGCCACCAGCACGAAGGACGTCAACTCCTACAATGAGCAGTTCTTC	CATSTKDVNSYNEQFF
.	few	TRBV5-1	TRBJ1-1	15	TGCGCCAGCAGCTTGGAGGCCACTCCTAACACTGAAGCTTTCTTT	CASSLEATPNTEAFF
.	many	TRBV3-1	TRBJ1-1	13	TGTGCCAGCAGCCAAGAGTGGGAGGGTGAAGCTTTCTTT	CASSQEWEGEAFF
.	many	TRBV28	TRBJ1-2	12	TGTGCCAGCAGTTTCGCGGGTTATGGCTACACCTTC	CASSFAGYGYTF
TRBD2	many	TRBV6-1	TRBJ2-5	19	TGTGCCAGCAGTGAAAAACCAGCGGGAGGGCCGGGATTTGAAGAGACCCAGTACTTC	CASSEKPAGGPGFEETQYF
TRBD2	few	TRBV7-3	TRBJ2-2	15	TGTGCCAGCAGCTTAAGCGGGGGGAACACCGGGGAGCTGTTTTTT	CASSLSGGNTGELFF
.	many	TRBV7-2	TRBJ2-5	13	TGTGCCAGCAGCTCCAGGGTACAAGAGACCCAGTACTTC	CASSSRVQETQYF
TRBD1	many	TRBV5-1	TRBJ2-7	18	TGCGCCAGCAGTGTCTTCGGGACAGGGGGTTCAAGCTCCTACGAGCAGTACTTC	CASSVFGTGGSSSYEQYF
TRBD1	.	TRBV7-9	TRBJ2-4	14	TGTGCCAGCAGCTCCCGACAGGGGAGGAACATTCAGTACTTC	CASSSRQGRNIQYF
.	few	TRBV2	TRBJ2-5	12	TGTGCCAGCACCGCGGCAGGGGAGACCCAGTACTTC	CASTAAGETQYF
.	few	TRBV24-1	TRBJ1-6	17	TGTGCCACCAGTGATTACCATAGTCGGCCCTATAATTCACCCCTCCACTTT	CATSDYHSRPYNSPLHF
.	.	TRBV9	TRBJ2-5	13	TGTGCCAGCAGCGAAACAGGGCAAGAGACCCAGTACTTC	CASSETGQETQYF
TRBD2	.	TRBV29-1	TRBJ2-2	13	TGCAGCGTCTCTAGCGGGAACACCGGGGAGCTGTTTTTT	CSVSSGNTGELFF